The rows below give T cell receptor beta chains drawn from one sample of a study of blood T cell repertoires in COVID-19. The method was immunoSEQ multiplex PCR; TCRdb's version includes in-frame clones alone and lacks a portion of them. The data hold tens of thousands of clones, with about 90% observed a single time. Sequenced: peripheral blood. The receptors derive from a man aged 35 to 55 with COVID-19, enrolled during active disease. CDR3s include the opening cysteine and the closing phenylalanine or tryptophan. The order of the fields is D gene, clone size, V gene, J gene, CDR3 DNA, CDR3 protein. The D gene is left open where the match is weak. The size of a clone is reported for some rows only, either as once, few or many, or as a class for expanded clones.

NA	NA	TRBV11-2	TRBJ2-3	TGTGCCAGCAGCTTACCCGGGGCAGATACGCAGTATTTT	CASSLPGADTQYF
TRBD1	NA	TRBV6-4	TRBJ2-2	TGTGCCAGCAGTGACCCTCGACAGGGTACCGGGGAGCTGTTTTTT	CASSDPRQGTGELFF
NA	few	TRBV18	TRBJ1-2	TGTGCCAGCTCTCCCTTAGGGGTCGGCGGCACCTATGGCTACACCTTC	CASSPLGVGGTYGYTF
TRBD2	NA	TRBV7-3	TRBJ2-5	TGTGCCAGCAGCTTAATCGGGACTAGCTTGGAGACCCAGTACTTC	CASSLIGTSLETQYF
TRBD2	few	TRBV28	TRBJ2-7	TGTGCCAGCAGTTTAAAGTTTGGTGGTAGCGGGGACTACGAGCAGTACTTC	CASSLKFGGSGDYEQYF
TRBD1	NA	TRBV4-2	TRBJ2-5	TGTGCCAGCAGCCAAGCCGGACAGGGAGGAGAGACCCAGTACTTC	CASSQAGQGGETQYF
TRBD2	NA	TRBV6-5	TRBJ2-1	TGTGCCAGCAGTTTTCTAGCGGGGGACACTGAGCAGTTCTTC	CASSFLAGDTEQFF
NA	NA	TRBV18	TRBJ2-7	TGTGCCAGCTCACCGACTCCCGGGGGAGAATTCGAGCAGTACTTC	CASSPTPGGEFEQYF
TRBD1	NA	TRBV10-3	TRBJ1-2	TGTGCCATCAGTGAGTCAGGAGGGGGCGGCTATGGCTACACCTTC	CAISESGGGGYGYTF
NA	NA	TRBV28	TRBJ2-6	TGTGCCAGCAGTCTCGGTAACTCTGGGGCCAACGTCCTGACTTTC	CASSLGNSGANVLTF
NA	few	TRBV11-3	TRBJ1-1	TGTGCCAGCAGCCAGGGTGGCGACACTGAAGCTTTCTTT	CASSQGGDTEAFF
NA	NA	TRBV7-9	TRBJ1-1	TGTGCCAGCAGGTCTGACAAGAACACTGAAGCTTTCTTT	CASRSDKNTEAFF
TRBD2	medium-sized	TRBV25-1	TRBJ2-1	TGTGCCCTAGACCGGGGCGGGGGGACGGATGAGCAGTTCTTC	CALDRGGGTDEQFF
NA	NA	TRBV9	TRBJ2-1	TGTGCCAGCAGCCCCTCGTGGAGCGGAAACAATGAGCAGTTCTTC	CASSPSWSGNNEQFF
NA	NA	TRBV5-1	TRBJ2-2	TGCGCCAGCAGCTGGAGCGGAACCGCGAACACCGGGGAGCTGTTTTTT	CASSWSGTANTGELFF
TRBD2	NA	TRBV4-2	TRBJ2-3	TGTGCCAGCAGCCAAGACACCGGGGGGGCAGCCGATACGCAGTATTTT	CASSQDTGGAADTQYF
NA	NA	TRBV6-5	TRBJ2-3	TGTGCCAGCAGATCCCTGACAGGCACAGATACGCAGTATTTT	CASRSLTGTDTQYF
NA	once	TRBV28	TRBJ2-5	TGTGCCAGCAGCCCAGCCCCAGGTTTTGGTGAGACCCAGTACTTC	CASSPAPGFGETQYF
TRBD1	NA	TRBV2	TRBJ1-2	TGTGCCAGCAGTGCTGAACAGGGGAGTGGCTACACCTTC	CASSAEQGSGYTF
TRBD2	NA	TRBV5-1	TRBJ2-2	TGCGCCAGCAGCTTGGAACTAGCGGGGGGGCGCGACACCGGGGAGCTGTTTTTT	CASSLELAGGRDTGELFF
TRBD1	NA	TRBV10-3	TRBJ2-1	TGTGCCATCAGGAACCCGGGACAGGGCTCCTACAATGAGCAGTTCTTC	CAIRNPGQGSYNEQFF
NA	NA	TRBV2	TRBJ2-2	TGTGCCAGCAGTGAGGACGGGGGGAACACCGGGGAGCTGTTTTTT	CASSEDGGNTGELFF
NA	NA	TRBV11-2	TRBJ1-3	TGTGCCAGCAGCCGCATGAGGGGGATTGGAAACACCATATATTTT	CASSRMRGIGNTIYF
NA	NA	TRBV5-1	TRBJ2-3	TGCGCCAGCAGCTTAAACAGGGCAAGGGGCACAGATACGCAGTATTTT	CASSLNRARGTDTQYF
TRBD1	NA	TRBV10-1	TRBJ2-7	TGCGCCAGCCTCGGCGACAGGGCAGCCTACGAGCAGTACTTC	CASLGDRAAYEQYF